These 25 T cell receptor beta chains share one sample of origin, sequenced in a study of blood T cell repertoires in COVID-19. Only in-frame clones appear in the TCRdb table, and some are missing; sequencing was by immunoSEQ multiplex PCR. The sample contains around 150,000 clones, roughly three quarters of which appear only once. The sample was peripheral blood. The receptors shown here come from a man in his forties or fifties with active or convalescent COVID-19.

This chain uses TRBV28 with TRBJ2-6, with D tentatively TRBD1 (6 bases). Trimming removed 10 bases from V and 4 bases from J, with 14 bases in between. The CDR3 extends over 14 amino acids. Per germline, CDR1 MDHEN and CDR2 SYDVKM. Written as DNA, the CDR3 is TGTGCCACCCCTACAGGGTCCGGGGCCAACGTCCTGACTTTC. It encodes CATPTGSGANVLTF.

The V call is TRBV2, the J call TRBJ1-5; D is unresolved. The CDR3 is 11 amino acids. CDR1 SNHLY and CDR2 FYNNEI come from the germline V gene. Trimming shortened V by 4 bases and J by 5 bases, and 3 bases separated the two germline ends. The CDR3 protein is CASSVDQPQHF. In DNA, the CDR3 is TGTGCCAGCAGTGTAGATCAGCCCCAGCATTTT.

V is TRBV27 and J is TRBJ2-3; 11 nucleotides match TRBD2. Germline V gives CDR1 MNHEY, CDR2 SMNVEV (reference sequence). Unmatched junction bases numbered 7, after V lost 6 bases and J lost 2 bases. CDR3 length: 16 amino acids. The CDR3 sequence: CASSPRLAGITDTQYF. CDR3 DNA: TGTGCCAGCAGCCCGAGACTAGCGGGAATCACAGATACGCAGTATTTT.

Concerning this clone itself: Other DNA sequences in the sample encode the same CDR3. The J gene is TRBJ1-2, the V gene TRBV12-3 or TRBV12-4; TRBD1 is a possible D gene (5 bases). Trimming cost V 2 bases and J 8 bases, with 6 bases left between them. There are 11 residues in the CDR3. The CDR3 DNA follows: TGTGCCAGCAGTTTAAGGGGCGGCTACACCTTC. It is translated as CASSLRGGYTF.

V gene TRBV24-1 combines with J gene TRBJ2-1; TRBD2 matches 11 bases. Germline CDR1 KGHDR, CDR2 SFDVKD. Unmatched junction bases numbered 5, after V lost 10 bases and J lost 7 bases. The CDR3 has 13 residues. CDR3 amino acids: CATSGRALNEQFF. The DNA for the CDR3 is TGTGCCACTAGCGGGAGGGCGTTGAATGAGCAGTTCTTC.

The rearrangement links TRBV3-1 (or the pseudogene TRBV3-2) to TRBJ2-2, with 10 bases lining up with TRBD1. V was clipped by 7 bases and J by 1 base; unmatched bases: 6. The CDR3 length is 16 residues. Looked up from germline, CDR1 is LGHDT and CDR2 is YNNKEL (reference sequence). The CDR3 sequence: CASTARTGGNTGELFF. In DNA form, the CDR3 reads TGTGCCAGCACCGCGCGGACAGGGGGGAACACCGGGGAGCTGTTTTTT.

This clone has only one observation. The chain's CDR3 is CASSLGQANEQFF. As DNA, the CDR3 is TGTGCCAGCAGCTTAGGACAGGCTAATGAGCAGTTCTTC. The V gene is TRBV7-9, the J gene TRBJ2-1; a weak D match, TRBD1 (6 bases). Trimming took 1 base from V and 7 from J, leaving 8 bases between them. The CDR3 runs to 13 residues. Germline CDR1 reads SEHNR; CDR2 reads FQNEAQ (reference sequence).

V is TRBV7-8 and J is TRBJ1-5, with D possibly TRBD1 on 5 matching bases. The CDR3 is 14 amino acids. Germline values: CDR1 SGHVS, CDR2 FQNEAQ. The V end lost 1 base, the J end lost 4 bases, and 8 bases lay between the germline ends. The CDR3 here is CASSLVEGNQPQHF. The CDR3 DNA follows: TGTGCCAGCAGCTTAGTGGAGGGGAATCAGCCCCAGCATTTT.

The V and J genes are TRBV19 and TRBJ2-1; weak D call: TRBD2 (5 bases). Trimming left V 4 bases short and J 14 bases short, with 18 bases between. The CDR3 is made up of 13 amino acids. Germline loops: CDR1 LNHDA, CDR2 SQIVND (reference sequence). In DNA form, the CDR3 reads TGTGCCAGTAGTAGCGCCGGAGGTCCCCTTGAGTTCTTC. Translating it yields CASSSAGGPLEFF.

This chain connects TRBV19 to TRBJ2-7; D is ambiguous. The CDR3 loop spans 15 amino acids. CDR1 and CDR2 from the germline V gene are LNHDA and SQIVND (reference sequence). V was clipped by 0 bases and J by 3 bases, with 12 bases between them. The CDR3 nucleotides read TGTGCCAGTAGTATAGATCTATCCCTTAACTACGAGCAGTACTTC. Protein: CASSIDLSLNYEQYF.

V usage is TRBV27 and J usage is TRBJ1-5, with 8 bases that match TRBD1. V gave up 6 bases and J gave up 1 base; unmatched junction bases: 5. Germline CDR1 MNHEY, CDR2 SMNVEV (reference sequence). This CDR3 region has 15 residues. The CDR3 sequence is CASRIGQGSNQPQHF. CDR3 coding DNA: TGTGCCAGCAGAATCGGACAGGGAAGCAATCAGCCCCAGCATTTT.

The chain uses TRBV29-1 and TRBJ2-5; a weak D match, TRBD2 (6 bases). Deletions cut 0 bases from V and 5 bases from J, with 13 bases between. Looked up from germline, CDR1 is SQVTM and CDR2 is ANQGSEA. This CDR3 region has 14 residues. The CDR3 reads CSVEDRRDWETQYF. The CDR3 bases are TGCAGCGTTGAAGATCGGAGGGATTGGGAGACCCAGTACTTC. Full variable domain (outside the CDR3, taken from reference TRBV29-1 and TRBJ2-5): SAVISQKPSRDICQRGTSLTIQCQVDSQVTMMFWYRQQPGQSLTLIATANQGSEATYESGFVIDKFPISRPNLTFSTLTVSNMSPEDSSIYLCSVEDRRDWETQYFGPGTRLLVL.

The rearrangement uses TRBV6-1 and TRBJ1-2; TRBD1 is a possible D gene (5 bases). This CDR3 contains 14 residues. In germline, CDR1 is MNHNS, CDR2 SASEGT. The V end lost 2 bases, the J end lost 2 bases, and 9 bases lay between the germline ends. CDR3 residues: CASSELGANYGYTF. The CDR3 nucleotides read TGTGCCAGCAGTGAACTAGGGGCGAACTATGGCTACACCTTC.

J is TRBJ2-7 and V is TRBV5-1, with 10 bases identical to TRBD1. The CDR3 consists of 18 residues. The trim removed 1 base at V and 3 bases at J, leaving 13 bases unmatched. From germline, CDR1 is SGHRS and CDR2 YFSETQ. The CDR3 region has the DNA TGCGCCAGCAGCTTGTCCGGGACAGGGGCCTCCCTCCTCTACGAGCAGTACTTC. This translates into CASSLSGTGASLLYEQYF.

J is TRBJ2-3 and V is TRBV19, with 12 bases that match TRBD2. Germline values: CDR1 LNHDA, CDR2 SQIVND (reference sequence). Trimming took 6 bases from V and 5 from J; bases not matched to a gene: 24. The CDR3 covers 21 residues. The CDR3 loop reads CASSHSSGASGRAGIQDTQYF. The CDR3 DNA reads TGTGCCAGTAGCCACTCCTCCGGGGCTAGCGGGAGGGCCGGGATCCAAGATACGCAGTATTTT.

The rearrangement uses TRBV24-1 and TRBJ2-1; D gene ambiguous. Germline CDR1 reads KGHDR; CDR2 reads SFDVKD. The CDR3 contains 14 residues. V was trimmed by 4 bases and J by 9 bases, leaving 15 bases between them. The CDR3 DNA is TGTGCCACCAGTGACCGCACCGAAAGGAGTGAGCAGTTCTTC. It translates to CATSDRTERSEQFF.

This sequence joins TRBV7-3 and TRBJ2-3; TRBD2 agrees at 11 bases. Unmatched junction bases numbered 4, after V lost 5 bases and J lost 3 bases. The CDR3 has 15 amino acids. CDR1 SGHTA and CDR2 FQGTGA come from the germline V gene. CDR3 amino acids: CASSTRTSGTDTQYF. The CDR3 nucleotides read TGTGCCAGCAGCACTCGGACTAGCGGGACAGATACGCAGTATTTT.

The chain is built from TRBV27 and TRBJ1-4, with D possibly matching TRBD1 (6 bases). CDR1 is MNHEY, CDR2 SMNVEV, per germline (reference sequence). Trimming took 2 bases from V and 12 from J, leaving 13 bases between them. CDR3 length: 13 amino acids. The CDR3 sequence is CASSLRAGVELFF. DNA for the CDR3: TGTGCCAGCAGTTTACGGGCAGGGGTGGAACTGTTTTTT.

The chain joins TRBV7-9 to TRBJ2-3, with D perhaps TRBD2 (5 bases). The CDR3 sequence is 14 residues long. Trimming took 1 base from V and 4 from J, leaving 9 bases between them. CDR1 SEHNR and CDR2 FQNEAQ come from the germline V gene (reference sequence). In DNA, the CDR3 is TGTGCCAGCAGCTTAGATACACTAGCAGATACGCAGTATTTT. It encodes CASSLDTLADTQYF.

With regard to this clone: The sample contains more than one DNA sequence encoding this CDR3. The chain combines TRBV9 with TRBJ2-7; 8 nucleotides line up with TRBD2. The CDR3 covers 15 residues. Germline CDR1 SGDLS, CDR2 YYNGEE. V was pared by 0 bases and J by 2 bases, with 4 bases of the junction left unmatched. CDR3 DNA sequence: TGTGCCAGCAGCGTAGGGCTAGCGGGCCCCTACGAGCAGTACTTC. Translating gives CASSVGLAGPYEQYF. The whole variable domain, remainder taken from reference TRBV9 and TRBJ2-7, is DSGVTQTPKHLITATGQRVTLRCSPRSGDLSVYWYQQSLDQGLQFLIQYYNGEERAKGNILERFSAQQFPDLHSELNLSSLELGDSALYFCASSVGLAGPYEQYFGPGTRLTVT.

The chain couples TRBV5-8 to TRBJ2-7; possible D gene TRBD2, 5 bases. Germline assignment: CDR1 SGHTS and CDR2 YDEGEE. The CDR3 is 13 amino acids. V lost 5 bases and J lost 2, with 11 bases in between. The CDR3 bases are TGTGCCAGCAGAGCGGTCGCTACCTACGAGCAGTACTTC. Its protein is CASRAVATYEQYF.

The chain has TRBV10-2 and TRBJ2-3; 8 bases align to TRBD1. Germline loops: CDR1 WSHSY, CDR2 SAAADI. The CDR3 sequence is 15 residues long. V was pared by 2 bases and J by 4 bases, with 5 bases of the junction left unmatched. CDR3 loop: CASSEPGQVSDTQYF. CDR3 DNA: TGCGCCAGCAGTGAGCCGGGACAGGTGTCAGATACGCAGTATTTT.

The V call is TRBV7-6, the J call TRBJ2-1; D possibly corresponds to TRBD2 (5 bases). The CDR3 loop spans 16 amino acids. With 3 bases removed from V and 6 bases from J, the gap between germline ends came to 18 bases. Germline V lookup: CDR1 SGHVS, CDR2 FNYEAQ. The CDR3 region is CASSFPGMGRSNEQFF. CDR3 in DNA: TGTGCCAGCAGCTTCCCGGGGATGGGTCGAAGCAATGAGCAGTTCTTC.

This clone was observed a single time. The chain couples TRBV27 to TRBJ2-3; 12 bases agree with TRBD2. Trimming removed 5 bases from V and 5 bases from J; junction bases left unmatched: 8. In germline, CDR1 is MNHEY, CDR2 SMNVEV (reference sequence). This CDR3 has 16 residues. The CDR3 protein is CASSPQTSGSVDTQYF. The DNA of the CDR3 is TGTGCCAGCAGTCCTCAGACTAGCGGGAGTGTAGATACGCAGTATTTT.

CDR3 nucleotides: TGTGCCACCCAAGCCGTAGTAACCCAGTACTTC. Protein: CATQAVVTQYF. The rearrangement uses TRBV28 and TRBJ2-5; D ambiguous. CDR3 length: 11 residues. Trimming shortened V by 10 bases and J by 8 bases, and 14 bases separated the two germline ends. Germline V gives CDR1 MDHEN, CDR2 SYDVKM.